This is a list of T cell receptor beta chains from one sample in a study of T-cell reconstitution after alpha-beta-depleted transplantation in children. TCRdb re-called the PCR reads through MiXCR, storing one row per CDR3 protein. This table has roughly 340,000 distinct CDR3 sequences, around 15% appearing once. Sequenced material: PBMCs, mostly from graft donor cells, taken 360 days after TCRalphabeta/CD19-depleted stem cell transplant. Source of these receptors: a male patient aged 2-9 years who had a stem cell transplant for acute lymphoblastic leukemia, so the T cells may come from the graft donor. CDR3s include the opening cysteine and the closing phenylalanine or tryptophan. The order of the fields is CDR3 length, V gene, D gene, clone size, J gene, CDR3 protein, CDR3 DNA. The D gene is left open where the match is weak. Clone size appears in some rows only: once, few, many, or a class for an expanded clone.

15	TRBV12-3/TRBV12-4	-	many	TRBJ2-3	CASRSLGGSTDTQYF	TGTGCCAGCAGAAGTTTGGGCGGGAGCACAGATACGCAGTATTTT
14	TRBV6-2/TRBV6-3	TRBD2	few	TRBJ2-1	CASSTGLGLNEQFF	TGTGCCAGCAGCACGGGACTAGGACTCAATGAGCAGTTCTTC
14	TRBV27	-	-	TRBJ2-1	CASSLYGSRNEEFF	TGTGCCAGCAGTTTATACGGGAGCAGGAATGAGGAGTTCTTC
15	TRBV5-6	-	few	TRBJ2-1	CASSLVGGIYNEQFF	TGTGCCAGCAGCTTGGTAGGGGGGATATACAATGAGCAGTTCTTC
14	TRBV9	-	-	TRBJ2-5	CASSVTGHQETQYF	TGTGCCAGCAGCGTGACAGGACACCAAGAGACCCAGTACTTC
12	TRBV28	TRBD2	few	TRBJ2-2	CASSRTSGELFF	TGTGCCAGCAGTCGGACTAGCGGGGAGCTGTTTTTT
15	TRBV28	TRBD2	-	TRBJ2-5	CASSLPGLAGETQYF	TGTGCCAGCAGTTTACCCGGACTAGCAGGGGAGACCCAGTACTTC
16	TRBV5-1	TRBD1	-	TRBJ2-1	CASSLGGDRGTNEQFF	TGCGCCAGCAGCTTGGGGGGGGACAGGGGGACCAATGAGCAGTTCTTC
12	TRBV7-2	-	-	TRBJ2-4	CASSLSGGIQYF	TGTGCCAGCAGCTTATCAGGAGGCATTCAGTACTTC
14	TRBV12-3/TRBV12-4	-	once	TRBJ2-5	CASSNQGPQETQYF	TGTGCCAGCAGTAATCAGGGACCCCAAGAGACCCAGTACTTC
13	TRBV7-6	-	-	TRBJ2-7	CASSLEVSYEQYF	TGTGCCAGCAGCTTGGAGGTATCCTACGAGCAGTACTTC
18	TRBV7-6	-	many	TRBJ2-1	CASSLVLSSGMEQNEQFF	TGTGCCAGCAGCTTAGTGTTGTCGTCCGGGATGGAGCAAAATGAGCAGTTCTTC
16	TRBV7-9	TRBD2	many	TRBJ2-2	CASSLGTSGSTGELFF	TGTGCCAGCAGCTTAGGAACTAGCGGGAGTACCGGGGAGCTGTTTTTT
15	TRBV7-9	TRBD2	-	TRBJ2-5	CASSFGLGGQETQYF	TGTGCCAGCAGCTTCGGACTAGGAGGACAAGAGACCCAGTACTTC
12	TRBV6-5	-	-	TRBJ1-2	CASYTGRYGYTF	TGTGCCAGTTACACAGGGCGTTATGGCTACACCTTC
14	TRBV12-3/TRBV12-4	TRBD2	-	TRBJ2-1	CASSKRGSYNEQFF	TGTGCCAGCAGTAAGCGGGGCTCCTACAATGAGCAGTTCTTC
14	TRBV7-9	TRBD2	few	TRBJ2-1	CASSFWDYDNEQFF	TGTGCCAGCAGCTTTTGGGACTACGACAATGAGCAGTTCTTC
16	TRBV27	TRBD2	few	TRBJ2-1	CASSFFPGLADNEQFF	TGTGCCAGCAGTTTTTTCCCCGGACTAGCGGATAATGAGCAGTTCTTC
12	TRBV7-9	TRBD1	-	TRBJ1-2	CASRRTGLGYTF	TGTGCCAGCAGGCGGACAGGGCTTGGCTACACCTTC
15	TRBV4-3	-	many	TRBJ2-7	CASSQLYLGGYEQYF	TGCGCCAGCAGCCAACTATACTTGGGCGGGTACGAGCAGTACTTC
14	TRBV29-1	-	-	TRBJ2-7	CSVCSSASSYEQYF	TGCAGCGTTTGTAGCAGCGCCAGCTCCTACGAGCAGTACTTC
16	TRBV4-3	TRBD2	-	TRBJ2-2	CASSPGLAGESGELFF	TGCGCCAGCAGCCCCGGACTAGCGGGAGAATCCGGGGAGCTGTTTTTT
13	TRBV27	TRBD1	-	TRBJ2-5	CASRDRVGETQYF	TGTGCCAGCCGGGACAGGGTCGGAGAGACCCAGTACTTC
16	TRBV28	TRBD1	-	TRBJ2-5	CASSLNRGRGQETQYF	TGTGCCAGCAGCCTAAACAGGGGGCGCGGCCAAGAGACCCAGTACTTC
13	TRBV9	-	once	TRBJ2-2	CASSELDPGELFF	TGTGCCAGCAGCGAACTAGATCCCGGGGAGCTGTTTTTT
16	TRBV6-2/TRBV6-3	TRBD2	-	TRBJ2-1	CASSPQAGGSYNEQFF	TGTGCCAGCAGCCCCCAGGCGGGAGGCTCCTACAATGAGCAGTTCTTC
14	TRBV7-2	-	many	TRBJ2-7	CASSLAGTPYEQYF	TGTGCCAGCAGCTTAGCGGGGACCCCCTACGAGCAGTACTTC
15	TRBV28	-	few	TRBJ2-1	CASSYKPGSYNEQFF	TGTGCCAGCAGCTACAAACCGGGCTCCTACAATGAGCAGTTCTTC
15	TRBV12-3/TRBV12-4	TRBD2	many	TRBJ2-2	CASTPGLRNTGELFF	TGTGCCAGCACCCCGGGACTACGGAACACCGGGGAGCTGTTTTTT
15	TRBV7-3	-	-	TRBJ2-2	CASSPQKGDTGELFF	TGTGCCAGCAGCCCGCAGAAAGGGGACACCGGGGAGCTGTTTTTT
16	TRBV5-1	TRBD1	many	TRBJ1-4	CASSPGRGRTNEKLFF	TGCGCCAGCAGCCCTGGGAGGGGGCGAACTAATGAAAAACTGTTTTTT
14	TRBV7-9	-	few	TRBJ1-1	CASSLASRGTEAFF	TGTGCCAGCAGCTTAGCTTCGCGGGGAACTGAAGCTTTCTTT
14	TRBV7-3	-	few	TRBJ2-2	CASSLLLNTGELFF	TGTGCCAGCAGCTTACTGTTGAACACCGGGGAGCTGTTTTTT
12	TRBV5-1	-	few	TRBJ2-7	CASSGGAYEQYF	TGCGCCAGCAGCGGGGGAGCGTACGAGCAGTACTTC
12	TRBV28	-	many	TRBJ2-7	CASSSRIYEQYF	TGTGCCAGCAGTTCAAGGATCTACGAGCAGTACTTC
13	TRBV5-6	-	many	TRBJ1-3	CASSFSGGNTIYF	TGTGCCAGCAGCTTCTCAGGTGGAAACACCATATATTTT
15	TRBV4-3	TRBD1	few	TRBJ1-6	CASSQAWDRNSPLHF	TGCGCCAGCAGCCAAGCTTGGGACAGAAATTCACCCCTCCACTTT
14	TRBV12-3/TRBV12-4	TRBD1	-	TRBJ1-5	CASSRDRGNQPQHF	TGTGCCAGCAGTAGGGACAGGGGCAATCAGCCCCAGCATTTT
16	TRBV14	TRBD2	-	TRBJ2-3	CASSQGLAGSTDTQYF	TGTGCCAGCAGCCAGGGACTAGCGGGAAGCACAGATACGCAGTATTTT
10	TRBV29-1	-	few	TRBJ2-7	CSVGGKEQYF	TGCAGCGTTGGGGGCAAAGAGCAGTACTTC
13	TRBV12-3/TRBV12-4	-	few	TRBJ1-2	CASRPGSAYGYTF	TGTGCCAGCCGACCTGGCTCTGCGTATGGCTACACCTTC
16	TRBV14	TRBD2	few	TRBJ2-1	CASSPRAGVPYNEQFF	TGTGCCAGCAGCCCCCGAGCGGGAGTCCCCTACAATGAGCAGTTCTTC
13	TRBV20-1	TRBD2	-	TRBJ2-7	CSATSGRVYEQYF	TGCAGTGCTACTAGCGGGAGGGTCTACGAGCAGTACTTC
14	TRBV7-2	-	few	TRBJ2-7	CASSLNPTSYEQYF	TGTGCCAGCAGCTTAAACCCAACCTCCTACGAGCAGTACTTC
14	TRBV5-1	-	many	TRBJ2-3	CASSLEPSTDTQYF	TGCGCCAGCAGCTTGGAACCTAGCACAGATACGCAGTATTTT
16	TRBV19	-	once	TRBJ2-2	CASSRRLAANTGELFF	TGTGCCAGTAGCCGGCGGCTCGCCGCGAACACCGGGGAGCTGTTTTTT